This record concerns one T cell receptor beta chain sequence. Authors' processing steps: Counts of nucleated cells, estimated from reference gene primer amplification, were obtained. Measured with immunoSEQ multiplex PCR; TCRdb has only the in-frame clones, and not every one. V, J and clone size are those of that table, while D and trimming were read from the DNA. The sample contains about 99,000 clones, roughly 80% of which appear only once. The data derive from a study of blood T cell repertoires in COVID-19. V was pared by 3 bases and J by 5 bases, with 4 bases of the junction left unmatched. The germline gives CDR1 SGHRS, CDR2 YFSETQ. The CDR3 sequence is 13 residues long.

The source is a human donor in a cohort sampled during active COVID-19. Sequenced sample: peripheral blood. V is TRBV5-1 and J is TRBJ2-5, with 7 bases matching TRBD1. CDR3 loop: CASSSGQPETQYF. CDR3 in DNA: TGCGCCAGCAGCTCGGGACAGCCCGAGACCCAGTACTTC. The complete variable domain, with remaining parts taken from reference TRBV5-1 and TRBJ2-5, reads KAGVTQTPRYLIKTRGQQVTLSCSPISGHRSVSWYQQTPGQGLQFLFEYFSETQRNKGNFPGRFSGRQFSNSRSEMNVSTLELGDSALYLCASSSGQPETQYFGPGTRLLVL.